This T cell receptor beta chain derives from a study of graft-versus-host responses after intestinal transplantation. In the case of this clone: What it binds is not known.

TCRdb's table, derived via immunoSEQ multiplex PCR, lists solely in-frame clones and lacks some. The sample has tens of thousands of clones, approximately 88% seen once. General study results and limits: High graft-versus-host to host-versus-graft clonal ratios were seen in allografts of patients with graft-donor T cell macrochimerism. Recipient marrow harbored GvH clones, some of which surfaced first in ileum or blood.

CDR1 is KGHSH and CDR2 is LQKENI in the germline V gene. With V trimmed by 6 bases and J by 6 bases, 10 bases remained unmatched. There are 15 residues in the CDR3. Source: unstimulated CD8+ T cells sorted from spleen or lymph node cells, taken before intestinal transplant. The receptor's source is a human donor who received an intestinal transplant. The rearrangement links TRBV18 to TRBJ1-5; 8 positions agree with TRBD1. The CDR3 DNA sequence: TGTGCCAGCTCCGAGGACAGGGTTATGGGTCAGCCCCAGCATTTT. This translates into CASSEDRVMGQPQHF.